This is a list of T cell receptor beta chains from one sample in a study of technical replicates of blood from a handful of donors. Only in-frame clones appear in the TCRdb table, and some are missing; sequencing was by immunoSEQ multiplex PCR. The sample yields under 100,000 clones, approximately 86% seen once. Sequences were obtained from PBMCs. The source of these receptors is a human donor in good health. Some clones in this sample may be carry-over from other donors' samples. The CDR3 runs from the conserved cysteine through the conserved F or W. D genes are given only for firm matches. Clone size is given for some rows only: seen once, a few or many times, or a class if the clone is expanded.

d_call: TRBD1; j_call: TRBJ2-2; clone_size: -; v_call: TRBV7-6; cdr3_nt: TGTGCCAGCAGCCCGCGACAGGGGGCTGCCACCGGGGAGCTGTTTTTT; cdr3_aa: CASSPRQGAATGELFF
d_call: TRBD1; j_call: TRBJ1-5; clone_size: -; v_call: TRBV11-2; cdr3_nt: TGTGCCAGCAGCCGAGGACAGGGAGGTCAGCCCCAGCATTTT; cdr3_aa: CASSRGQGGQPQHF
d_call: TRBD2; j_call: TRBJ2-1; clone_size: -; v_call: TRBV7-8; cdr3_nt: TGTGCCAGCAGCTTAGGCGGGGGGTTGTCAGATGAGCAGTTCTTC; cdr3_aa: CASSLGGGLSDEQFF
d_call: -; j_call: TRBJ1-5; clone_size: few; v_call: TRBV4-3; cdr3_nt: TGCGCCAGCAGCCAAGATTGGCAGAATAGCAATCAGCCCCAGCATTTT; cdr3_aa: CASSQDWQNSNQPQHF
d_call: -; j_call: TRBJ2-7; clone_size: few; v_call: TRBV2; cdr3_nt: TGTGCCAGCAGGCGTACCGGGACGGGGGCCTACGAGCAGTACTTC; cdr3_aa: CASRRTGTGAYEQYF
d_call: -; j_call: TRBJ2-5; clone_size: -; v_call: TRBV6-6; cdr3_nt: TGTGCCAGCAGTTACGAAGCAGGGGACCTATCAGAGACCCAGTACTTC; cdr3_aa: CASSYEAGDLSETQYF
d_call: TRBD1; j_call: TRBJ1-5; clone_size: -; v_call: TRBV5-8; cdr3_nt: TGTGCCACTAGAGGGGACAGGGGGCTGCAGCCCCAGCATTTT; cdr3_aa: CATRGDRGLQPQHF
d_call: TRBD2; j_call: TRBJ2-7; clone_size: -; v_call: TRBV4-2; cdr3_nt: TGTGCCAGCAGCCAAGCGACTAGCGGGAGTTACGAGCAGTACTTC; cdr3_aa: CASSQATSGSYEQYF
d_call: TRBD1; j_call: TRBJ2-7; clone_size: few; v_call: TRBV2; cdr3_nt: TGTGCCAGCCAGGACAGGGACCCCTACGAGCAGTACTTC; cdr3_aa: CASQDRDPYEQYF
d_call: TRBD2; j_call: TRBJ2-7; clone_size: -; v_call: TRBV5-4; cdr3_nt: TGTGCCAGCAGCCTCAAGCGGGAGTCCCTCTACTACGAGCAGTACTTC; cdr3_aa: CASSLKRESLYYEQYF
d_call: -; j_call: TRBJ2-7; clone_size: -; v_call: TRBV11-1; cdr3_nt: TGTGCCAGCAGCCGGCGTCTGACAGGATCCTACGAGCAGTACTTC; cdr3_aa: CASSRRLTGSYEQYF
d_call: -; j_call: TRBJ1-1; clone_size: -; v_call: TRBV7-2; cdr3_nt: TGTGCCAGCAGCTCTGGGGGGGCCATGGGCACTGAAGCTTTCTTT; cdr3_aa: CASSSGGAMGTEAFF
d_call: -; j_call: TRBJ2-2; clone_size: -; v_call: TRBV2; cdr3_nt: TGTGCCAGCACCGACTCGTATCCCGGGGAGCTGTTTTTT; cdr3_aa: CASTDSYPGELFF
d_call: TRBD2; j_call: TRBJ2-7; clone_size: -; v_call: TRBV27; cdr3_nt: TGTGCCAGCTGGGGGGGACTAGCGGACGAGCAGTACTTC; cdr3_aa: CASWGGLADEQYF
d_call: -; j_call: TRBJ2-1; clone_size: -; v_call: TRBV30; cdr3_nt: TGTGCCTGGAATGTACCCGGACACAACAATGAGCAGTTCTTC; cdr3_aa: CAWNVPGHNNEQFF
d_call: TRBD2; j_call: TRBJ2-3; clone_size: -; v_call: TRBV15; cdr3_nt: TGTGCCACCAGCAGAGGGGGGACTAGCGGGGGCCTTTCCACAGATACGCAGTATTTT; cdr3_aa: CATSRGGTSGGLSTDTQYF
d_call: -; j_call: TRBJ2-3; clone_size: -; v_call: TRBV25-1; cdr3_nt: TGTGCCAGCAGTGACCCCCCAGTGGAACGGGGGACGCAGTATTTT; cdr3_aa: CASSDPPVERGTQYF
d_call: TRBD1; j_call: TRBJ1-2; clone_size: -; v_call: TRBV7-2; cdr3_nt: TGTGCCAGCAGCTCGACAGGGGACTATGGCTACACCTTC; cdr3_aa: CASSSTGDYGYTF
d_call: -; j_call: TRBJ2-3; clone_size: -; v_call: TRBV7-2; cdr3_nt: TGTGCCAGCAGCCGGGCGGAAGGGGCAGCAGATACGCAGTATTTT; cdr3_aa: CASSRAEGAADTQYF
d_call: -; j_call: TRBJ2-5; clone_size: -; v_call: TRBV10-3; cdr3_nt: TGTGCCATCAGTGATAGTCGTATAGAGACCCAGTACTTC; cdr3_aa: CAISDSRIETQYF
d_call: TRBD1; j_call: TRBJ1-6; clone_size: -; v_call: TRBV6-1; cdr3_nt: TGTGCCAGCAGTTGGGACAGGTTATCTTCACCCCTCCACTTT; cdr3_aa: CASSWDRLSSPLHF
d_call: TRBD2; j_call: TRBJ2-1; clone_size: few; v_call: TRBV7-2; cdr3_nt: TGTGCCAGCAGCTTAGACTCCGGGACTAGCGGGAGCACTGAGCAGTTCTTC; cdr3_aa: CASSLDSGTSGSTEQFF
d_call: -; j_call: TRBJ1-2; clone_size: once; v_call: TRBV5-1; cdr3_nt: TGCGCCAGCAGCTTGGCGGCGGGTATCTATGGCTACACCTTC; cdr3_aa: CASSLAAGIYGYTF
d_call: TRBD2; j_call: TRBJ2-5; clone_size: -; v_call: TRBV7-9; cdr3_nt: TGTGCCAGCAGCTCACGACTAGCGGGAGAGACCCAGTACTTC; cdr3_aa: CASSSRLAGETQYF
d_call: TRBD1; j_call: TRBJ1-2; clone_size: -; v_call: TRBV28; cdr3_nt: TGTGCCAGCACCCCTGGGGACAGAACGTATGGCTACACCTTC; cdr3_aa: CASTPGDRTYGYTF
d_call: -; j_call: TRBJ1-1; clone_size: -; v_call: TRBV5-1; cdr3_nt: TGCGCCAGCAGCCCACGGGCCGGGAGGGACACTGAAGCTTTCTTT; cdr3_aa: CASSPRAGRDTEAFF